This paragraph reports one TCR beta chain. Antigen: not known. These data come from a study of vaccination and CD4 T cells after COVID-19. Study details: A median of roughly 97 days (range 35 to 161) separated diagnosis from post-COVID sampling.

From germline, CDR1 is DFQATT and CDR2 SNEGSKA (reference sequence). The length of the CDR3 is 15 residues. The Oncomine TCR Beta short-read assay was what sequenced the DNA obtained from cultured CD4+ T cells. A single record per CDR3 protein comes from TCRdb applying MiXCR to the PCR reads. The sample comprises some 19,000 distinct CDR3 sequences, about 56% of which are singletons, and 5.5% to 7% rests with the top ten. Treatment here: approximately 11-day PBMC culture with coronavirus spike peptide pools or control peptides (ViraFEST assay). The chain has TRBV20-1 and TRBJ2-7; the D gene could be TRBD1 or TRBD2 (5 bases each). The TCR was taken from a human donor who had recovered from COVID-19. Source material: CD4+ T cells from blood, cultured in vitro. CDR3 nucleotide sequence: TGCAGCGCTCGGGCGGGCAAAGGGGAATCCTACGAGCAGTACTTC. Its translation is CSARAGKGESYEQYF.